This T cell receptor beta chain was retrieved from a study of cytomegalovirus exposure and HLA in healthy donors. Study observations and caveats: TCR beta V- and J-gene trimming, according to a later analysis, was linked to a missense DCLRE1C variant. The classifier reportedly diagnosed cytomegalovirus status with high sensitivity and specificity. The presence/absence work took it that sequencing depth was about the same across donors.

The PCR contained 60 Vbeta and 13 Jbeta primers. TCRdb keeps only in-frame clones here, not all; method: immunoSEQ multiplex PCR. The data show hundreds of thousands of clones, with 85% to 90% seen just once and roughly 2.3% held by the top ten. Germline CDR1 reads MNHEY; CDR2 reads SVGAGI. Unmatched junction bases numbered 4, after V lost 5 bases and J lost 4 bases. CDR3 length: 13 amino acids. With regard to this clone: The antigen is undetermined. In the same sample, other DNA sequences code for this CDR3.

V is TRBV6-5 and J is TRBJ1-1, with 7 positions matching TRBD1. The receptor was isolated from a woman aged 18-35 years in good health and CMV-seronegative. Sample: PBMCs. CDR3 nucleotide sequence: TGTGCCAGCAGTAGACAGGGTAGCACTGAAGCTTTCTTT. This sequence encodes CASSRQGSTEAFF.